The clone carrying this T cell receptor (beta chain) was counted a single time. Its matching antigen is unknown. These data belong to a study of T cell responses to AZD1222 COVID-19 vaccine. Overall study findings and caveats: Only a handful of AZD1222 recipients, roughly 6 in all, had baseline seropositivity. Sampling captured repertoires only after the peak T cell response. Donors in the cohort were predominantly white British and more often female, and clonal diversity was possibly underestimated.

Sequencing was performed with immunoSEQ multiplex PCR; in TCRdb, only in-frame clones are kept and a portion is missing. In the table there are under 130,000 clones, nearly 90% of which are singletons. J lost 0 bases, V lost 8 bases, and 5 bases had no gene match. CDR1 and CDR2 from the germline V gene are MNHNY and SVGAGI (reference sequence). The CDR3 has 14 residues. Whether given at about 4 or about 12 weeks, second doses were pooled. The genes are TRBV6-6 and TRBJ2-3; 7 positions agree with TRBD1. This clonotype was sampled from an adult who received the AZD1222 COVID-19 vaccine. The specimen was peripheral blood, collected 28 days after the second AZD1222 dose. CDR3 in DNA: TGTGCCAGCGAAAAGGGGGCTAGCACAGATACGCAGTATTTT. Translation: CASEKGASTDTQYF.